This T cell receptor beta chain was sequenced for a study of cytomegalovirus exposure and HLA in healthy donors. Broader study findings: A later analysis by the authors found several of the most significant clusters apparently linked to common viral pathogens.

On this clone itself: The target antigen is unknown.

The PCR made use of 60 Vbeta and 13 Jbeta primers. The assay was immunoSEQ multiplex PCR, and TCRdb's table has in-frame clones only and misses some. This table has about 92,000 clones, more than 75% appearing once. Donors had nominal health at sampling but likely had unrecorded immune exposures. Sequencing was done on a sample of PBMCs. The receptor's source is a man aged 18 to 30 in good health and CMV-seronegative.

The CDR3, as DNA: TGTGCCAGCAGCTCCCGGGGAACAGATACGCAGTATTTT. Amino acid sequence: CASSSRGTDTQYF. This chain links TRBV7-2 with TRBJ2-3; D possibly corresponds to TRBD2 (5 bases). Germline V gene data show CDR1 as SGHTA and CDR2 as FQGNSA. Trimming took off 4 bases at V and 3 bases at J, with 8 bases between the two ends. The CDR3 consists of 13 residues.